This T cell receptor (beta chain) came from a study of cytomegalovirus exposure and HLA in healthy donors. Study findings and constraints: Sequencing depth roughly uniform across donors was assumed in presence/absence analyses. It was reported in a later analysis that an Asian-associated ancestry cluster showed fewer N-insertions than the roughly 670-donor mean.

V gave up 0 bases and J gave up 2 bases; unmatched junction bases: 4. The germline V gene has CDR1 SGHDN and CDR2 FVKESK. The length of the CDR3 is 17 residues. This clone showed up just a few times. As yet, its antigen is unknown. PCR involved 60 Vbeta and 13 Jbeta primers. Clones were sequenced by immunoSEQ multiplex PCR, and TCRdb holds only the in-frame ones, with some missing. The sample carries 85,000 to 130,000 clones, 65% to 75% recorded once. The sample consisted of PBMCs. V and J are TRBV14 and TRBJ2-1; 10 bases fit TRBD2. The receptor comes from a woman between 18 and 30 years old in good health and CMV-seropositive. The CDR3 region has the DNA TGTGCCAGCAGCCAAGATAGACTAGCGGGCACCTACAATGAGCAGTTCTTC. Its protein is CASSQDRLAGTYNEQFF. The entire variable domain, with the rest obtained from reference TRBV14 and TRBJ2-1, is as follows: EAGVTQFPSHSVIEKGQTVTLRCDPISGHDNLYWYRRVMGKEIKFLLHFVKESKQDESGMPNNRFLAERTGGTYSTLKVQPAELEDSGVYFCASSQDRLAGTYNEQFFGPGTRLTVL.